This T cell receptor beta chain was identified in a study of T cells after yellow fever vaccination. Each CDR3 protein gets one entry after TCRdb re-called the 5' RACE reads with MiXCR. The data contain 610,000 or so distinct CDR3 sequences, roughly an eighth of them singletons. The sample holds a few counts of this clonotype. V was pared by 6 bases and J by 9 bases, with 2 bases of the junction left unmatched. The CDR3 is 12 residues long. The sample in question was PBMCs, obtained on the day of the yellow fever booster vaccination. This clonotype was sampled from a man younger than 45 who received the YFV17D yellow fever vaccine. V is TRBV12-3 or TRBV12-4 and J is TRBJ1-6; 7 nucleotides line up with TRBD1. CDR3 in amino acids: CASSRQGSPLHF. CDR3 DNA sequence: TGTGCCAGCAGCCGACAGGGTTCACCCCTCCACTTT.